Listed here are 11 T cell receptor beta chains from one sample, sequenced in a study of metastatic and nonmetastatic thyroid tumors. TCRdb reassembled clones from the PCR reads with MiXCR. Found here are tens of thousands of clones, less than 5% of them singletons; the top ten hold 20% to 25%. No treatment had been given to any patient before thyroid surgery. Sequenced: blood. Receptors were obtained from a female donor with papillary thyroid cancer or a benign thyroid nodule (not recorded which). Some clones in this sample may be carry-over from other donors' samples.

This clone was counted only a few times. The J gene is TRBJ2-1, the V gene TRBV6-2 or TRBV6-3; D is ambiguous. The V and J ends lost 8 bases and 2 bases respectively, with 7 bases between them. The germline gives CDR1 MNHEY, CDR2 SVGEGT. This CDR3 spans 12 amino acids. The CDR3 spells CASWTPYNEQFF. The CDR3 region has the DNA TGTGCCAGCTGGACCCCCTACAATGAGCAGTTCTTC.

This clone was found a few times. The chain combines TRBV6-1 with TRBJ1-5, with D unclear. The CDR3 extends over 16 amino acids. Trimming left V 2 bases short and J 1 base short, with 12 bases between. Germline CDR1 and CDR2: MNHNS and SASEGT. The CDR3, as DNA: TGTGCCAGCAGTGAACAGCGGTCCTTGAGCAATCAGCCCCAGCATTTT. Translating it yields CASSEQRSLSNQPQHF.

This clone occurred a few times. Given a much more abundant clone one base away, this may be a read error. This chain uses TRBV30 with TRBJ2-3; no reliable D call. Germline V gene lookup returns CDR1 GTSNPN and CDR2 SVGIG (reference sequence). The V and J ends lost 4 bases and 6 bases respectively, with 14 bases between them. This CDR3 comprises 13 residues. The DNA of the CDR3 is TGTGCCTGGACCTACGGTGGTACGGATACGCAGTATTTT. It yields the protein CAWTYGGTDTQYF.

V and J are TRBV5-1 and TRBJ2-1; a possible D gene is TRBD1 (7 bases). With 3 bases removed from V and 7 bases from J, the gap between germline ends came to 14 bases. Germline V gene data show CDR1 as SGHRS and CDR2 as YFSETQ. CDR3 length equals 14 residues. CDR3 in DNA: TGCGCCAGCAGCTCTGGAGCAGGGGGGAATGAGCAGTTCTTC. This encodes CASSSGAGGNEQFF.

Comment on this clone: Being one base from a much bigger clone, this may be a read error. This chain joins TRBV2 and TRBJ2-5; D is possibly TRBD1 (6 bases). Germline V gene lookup returns CDR1 SNHLY and CDR2 FYNNEI. CDR3 size: 13 residues. Trimming took 8 bases from V and 1 from J, leaving 11 bases between them. The CDR3 region has the DNA TGTGCCAGCCCCCGGGACACCCAAGAGACCCAGTACTTC. Protein sequence: CASPRDTQETQYF.

In its sample, this clone was seen many times. The rearrangement uses TRBV15 and TRBJ2-5; 14 bases are a match to TRBD2. The V and J ends lost 3 bases and 5 bases, in that order; junction bases with no gene match: 2. The V gene's germline CDR1 is LNHNV and CDR2 YYDKDF (reference sequence). The CDR3 is 15 amino acids. CDR3 in DNA: TGTGCCACCAGCAGGGGACTAGCGGGAGCGGAGACCCAGTACTTC. It yields the protein CATSRGLAGAETQYF.

This clone was recorded at least ten times. Written as DNA, the CDR3 is TGTGCCAGCTCACCAATTAGCCGCAATCAGCCCCAGCATTTT. This codes for CASSPISRNQPQHF. This sequence joins TRBV18 and TRBJ1-5; no firm D call. Looked up from germline, CDR1 is KGHSH and CDR2 is LQKENI. CDR3 length: 14 residues. The germline V and J ends were trimmed by 2 bases and 2 bases, with 7 bases remaining between them.

There are a few counts of this clone. Sequence at one end of the junction differs from germline and may be a read error. The rearrangement uses TRBV27 and TRBJ2-2; 8 bases are a match to TRBD2. The CDR3 has 20 residues. From germline, CDR1 is MNHEY and CDR2 SMNVEV (reference sequence). The CDR3 sequence: CANSWDTQRWGGRSTGELFF. CDR3 DNA sequence: TGTGCCAACAGTTGGGATACACAGCGTTGGGGCGGGAGGTCTACCGGGGAGCTGTTTTTT.

The rearrangement links TRBV6-1 to TRBJ2-1; D gene uncertain. CDR3 size: 13 residues. The germline V and J ends were trimmed by 5 bases and 4 bases, with 9 bases remaining between them. CDR1 is MNHNS, CDR2 SASEGT, per germline. For the CDR3, the DNA is TGTGCCAGCAGTCGCCATGGTTACAATGAGCAGTTCTTC. This encodes CASSRHGYNEQFF.

This clone has at least ten counts. The rearrangement uses TRBV12-3 or TRBV12-4 and TRBJ2-1; no clear D. This CDR3 is built from 12 residues. V was clipped by 3 bases and J by 6 bases, with 6 bases between them. DNA of the CDR3: TGTGCCAGCAGTTTCGGGTTCAATGAGCAGTTCTTC. Translating it yields CASSFGFNEQFF.

Only a few counts were recorded for this clone. A much more abundant neighbour one base away suggests this may be a read error. This rearrangement joins TRBV9 to TRBJ2-6, with no clear D. CDR1 is SGDLS, CDR2 YYNGEE, per germline. V lost 6 bases and J 2 bases, leaving 6 bases between the germline ends. The CDR3 spans 13 residues. The CDR3 reads CASTRTGANVLTF. In DNA form, the CDR3 reads TGTGCCAGCACTAGGACTGGGGCCAACGTCCTGACTTTC. Looking up the rest from reference TRBV9 and TRBJ2-6 gives the full variable domain: DSGVTQTPKHLITATGQRVTLRCSPRSGDLSVYWYQQSLDQGLQFLIQYYNGEERAKGNILERFSAQQFPDLHSELNLSSLELGDSALYFCASTRTGANVLTFGAGSRLTVL.